The 11 T cell receptor beta chains presented below share a single source sample, sequenced in a study of long-term antiretroviral therapy in people with HIV. Survey-level resolution applied to immunoSEQ assay v3.0. Clones were sequenced by immunoSEQ multiplex PCR, and TCRdb holds only the in-frame ones, with some missing. The sample has 40,000 to 50,000 clones, about 95% seen once. Sample: unsorted PBMCs, taken around 9.2 years after starting antiretroviral therapy. These receptors came from a man younger than 40 with HIV.

V gene TRBV30 combines with J gene TRBJ1-6; 7 positions agree with TRBD1. The J segment lost 0 bases and the V segment lost 2 bases, leaving 7 bases of the junction unmatched. Germline V lookup: CDR1 GTSNPN, CDR2 SVGIG (reference sequence). The CDR3 contains 17 residues. CDR3 coding DNA: TGTGCCTGGAGTCTAGATTACAGGGGCTCCTATAATTCACCCCTCCACTTT. Amino acids: CAWSLDYRGSYNSPLHF. The full variable domain, rest sourced from reference TRBV30 and TRBJ1-6, is SQTIHQWPATLVQPVGSPLSLECTVEGTSNPNLYWYRQAAGRGLQLLFYSVGIGQISSEVPQNLSASRPQDRQFILSSKKLLLSDSGFYLCAWSLDYRGSYNSPLHFGNGTRLTVT.

The rearrangement links TRBV7-9 to TRBJ1-2; D uncertain. The CDR3 covers 11 residues. Trimming left V 0 bases short and J 6 bases short, with 2 bases between. Germline V gene sequence: CDR1 SEHNR, CDR2 FQNEAQ (reference sequence). For the CDR3, the DNA is TGTGCCAGCAGCTTAGCGGATGGCTACACCTTC. Residues: CASSLADGYTF.

V and J are TRBV6-5 and TRBJ1-4; D gene ambiguous. V was trimmed by 0 bases and J by 11 bases, leaving 13 bases between them. Germline V gene sequence: CDR1 MNHEY, CDR2 SVGAGI. The CDR3 loop spans 14 amino acids. CDR3 protein: CASSYSETPEKLFF. The DNA for the CDR3 is TGTGCCAGCAGTTACTCCGAAACACCTGAGAAACTGTTTTTT.

The chain couples TRBV4-2 to TRBJ1-6; TRBD1 might be the D (5 bases). From germline, CDR1 is LGHNA and CDR2 YNFKEQ. The V and J ends lost 4 bases and 7 bases respectively, with 11 bases between them. The CDR3 length is 14 residues. The CDR3 region has the DNA TGTGCCAGCAGCCTTGGGACGGAGAATTCACCCCTCCACTTT. Its protein product is CASSLGTENSPLHF.

This clone was found a few times. The J gene is TRBJ2-7, the V gene TRBV2; D is unclear. The CDR3 is 13 residues long. V dropped 6 bases and J dropped 2 bases, with 11 bases sitting between them. The V gene's germline CDR1 is SNHLY and CDR2 FYNNEI. The CDR3 here is CASSQAFPYEQYF. The CDR3 DNA sequence: TGTGCCAGCAGCCAAGCCTTCCCCTACGAGCAGTACTTC. Full variable domain (outside the CDR3, taken from reference TRBV2 and TRBJ2-7): EPEVTQTPSHQVTQMGQEVILRCVPISNHLYFYWYRQILGQKVEFLVSFYNNEISEKSEIFDDQFSVERPDGSNFTLKIRSTKLEDSAMYFCASSQAFPYEQYFGPGTRLTVT.

This rearrangement joins TRBV13 to TRBJ2-7; D remains unclear. CDR3 length: 13 amino acids. Trimming removed 2 bases at V and 2 bases at J, with 7 bases between. CDR1 PRHDT and CDR2 FYEKMQ come from the germline V gene (reference sequence). The CDR3 DNA reads as TGTGCCAGCAGCTTACAGCTTGCCTACGAGCAGTACTTC. Encoded protein: CASSLQLAYEQYF. Variable domain in full (rest from reference TRBV13 and TRBJ2-7): AAGVIQSPRHLIKEKRETATLKCYPIPRHDTVYWYQQGPGQDPQFLISFYEKMQSDKGSIPDRFSAQQFSDYHSELNMSSLELGDSALYFCASSLQLAYEQYFGPGTRLTVT.

This sequence joins TRBV7-2 and TRBJ2-5; D possibly corresponds to TRBD1 (7 bases). The germline V gene encodes CDR1 SGHTA and CDR2 FQGNSA. Trimming removed 7 bases from V and 2 bases from J, with 17 bases in between. The CDR3 extends over 15 amino acids. CDR3 residues: CASTPTGRPQETQYF. CDR3 DNA sequence: TGTGCCAGCACCCCGACAGGGAGGCCTCAAGAGACCCAGTACTTC.

The chain uses TRBV6-1 and TRBJ1-6, with 7 bases fitting TRBD1. The CDR3 contains 15 residues. Germline V gene sequence: CDR1 MNHNS, CDR2 SASEGT. The trim removed 8 bases at V and 2 bases at J, leaving 6 bases unmatched. CDR3 DNA sequence: TGTGCCAGCGACAGGGCGACCACCTATAATTCACCCCTCCACTTT. Its protein is CASDRATTYNSPLHF.

The rearrangement joins TRBV19 to TRBJ2-7; 8 positions agree with TRBD1. The CDR3 runs to 16 residues. Germline V gene lookup returns CDR1 LNHDA and CDR2 SQIVND (reference sequence). With 11 bases clipped from V and 1 base from J, the junction kept 16 bases outside the gene matches. The CDR3 bases are TGTGCCTCACAAAAAGAGGCAGGGGGCTTTTCCTACGAGCAGTACTTC. Amino acids: CASQKEAGGFSYEQYF.

V gene TRBV15 combines with J gene TRBJ1-2; no reliable D call. V gave up 3 bases and J gave up 10 bases, with 12 bases separating them. Germline CDR1 is LNHNV and CDR2 is YYDKDF (reference sequence). The CDR3 is 12 amino acids. CDR3 nucleotide sequence: TGTGCCACCAGCAGCCCCAACCGTGTCTACACCTTC. Protein sequence: CATSSPNRVYTF.

V gene TRBV27 combines with J gene TRBJ1-1, with D possibly matching TRBD1 (5 bases). V dropped 6 bases and J dropped 5 bases, with 13 bases sitting between them. The CDR3 contains 13 residues. Germline assignment: CDR1 MNHEY and CDR2 SMNVEV (reference sequence). CDR3 sequence (DNA): TGTGCCAGCAGGCAGGGTTTGTTTACTGAAGCTTTCTTT. This translates into CASRQGLFTEAFF.